This TCR beta chain was profiled in a study of blood T cell repertoires in COVID-19. Study as a whole: Samples of COVID-19 (acute and convalescent) were obtained from the United States, Italy and Spain. Nucleic acid was either cDNA or gDNA, and it came from T cells, B-cell-depleted T cells, or PBMCs.

Under the authors' procedure: The assay estimated nucleated cells by amplifying reference gene primers. Sequencing was performed with immunoSEQ multiplex PCR; in TCRdb, only in-frame clones are kept and a portion is missing. The V and J calls and clone size were taken over from that table, and D and trimming were inferred from the DNA. This repertoire shows under 65,000 clones, about 91% found once; its top ten account for about 3%. This clonotype originated in a man in his fifties or sixties with acute or convalescent COVID-19. Sequencing input: peripheral blood.

Here the CDR3 reads CASSPTRDISGNTIYF. DNA of the CDR3: TGTGCCAGCAGCCCTACGAGGGATATATCTGGAAACACCATATATTTT. The chain combines TRBV7-8 with TRBJ1-3, with unresolved D. Between the trimmed V and J ends, which lost 5 bases and 1 base, there was a span of 15 bases. There are 16 residues in the CDR3. The germline gives CDR1 SGHVS, CDR2 FQNEAQ.